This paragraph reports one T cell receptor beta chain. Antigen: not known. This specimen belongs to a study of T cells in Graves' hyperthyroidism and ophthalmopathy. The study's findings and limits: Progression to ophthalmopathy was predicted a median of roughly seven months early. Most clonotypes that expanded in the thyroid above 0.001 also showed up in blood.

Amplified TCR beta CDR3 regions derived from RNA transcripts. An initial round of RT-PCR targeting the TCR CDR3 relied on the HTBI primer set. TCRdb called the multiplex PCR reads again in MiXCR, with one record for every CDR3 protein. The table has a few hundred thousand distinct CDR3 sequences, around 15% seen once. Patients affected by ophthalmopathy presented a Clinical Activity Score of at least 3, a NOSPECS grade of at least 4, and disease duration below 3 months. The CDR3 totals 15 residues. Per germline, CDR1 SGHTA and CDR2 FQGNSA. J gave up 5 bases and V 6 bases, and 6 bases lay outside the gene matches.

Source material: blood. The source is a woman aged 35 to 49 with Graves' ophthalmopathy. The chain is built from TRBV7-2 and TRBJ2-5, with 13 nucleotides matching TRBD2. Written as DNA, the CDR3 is TGTGCCAGCAGTACTAGCGGGGGGGCGGGCGAGACCCAGTACTTC. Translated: CASSTSGGAGETQYF.